The 29 T cell receptor beta chains below all came from one sample that was sequenced in a study of blood T cell repertoires in COVID-19. The repertoire was sequenced with immunoSEQ multiplex PCR; TCRdb's copy has only in-frame clones and lacks some. The sample has under 300,000 clones, roughly nine tenths seen once. The sequenced sample was peripheral blood. Every receptor here comes from a man in his late teens or twenties with active or convalescent COVID-19.

The genes are TRBV4-2 and TRBJ1-6; D possibly corresponds to TRBD1 (6 bases). The CDR3 totals 15 residues. Trimming removed 0 bases from V and 7 bases from J, with 10 bases in between. Germline lookup yields CDR1 LGHNA and CDR2 YNFKEQ. The CDR3 bases are TGTGCCAGCAGCCAAGAAACAGGGTGGAATTCACCCCTCCACTTT. Encoded protein: CASSQETGWNSPLHF.

CDR3 DNA sequence: TGTGCCAGCAGCTTGGCCGGCGGAGGTGGAGAGACCCAGTACTTC. Amino acids: CASSLAGGGGETQYF. J is TRBJ2-5 and V is TRBV5-4; D perhaps matches TRBD2 (5 bases). The germline V gene encodes CDR1 SGHNT and CDR2 YYREEE (reference sequence). V was shortened by 0 bases and J by 4 bases, with 13 bases between the two germline ends. This CDR3 has 15 amino acids.

V is TRBV6-1 and J is TRBJ2-3, with D possibly matching TRBD1 (5 bases). CDR1 and CDR2 from the germline V gene are MNHNS and SASEGT. There are 14 residues in the CDR3. V was cut by 2 bases and J by 8 bases, with 14 bases left in between. CDR3 coding DNA: TGTGCCAGCAGTGAATACCTCAGGGAAGGTACGCAGTATTTT. It is translated as CASSEYLREGTQYF.

This chain links TRBV19 with TRBJ2-1; tentative D call: TRBD1 (6 bases). Germline V lookup: CDR1 LNHDA, CDR2 SQIVND (reference sequence). Trimming shortened V by 7 bases and J by 0 bases, and 13 bases separated the two germline ends. The CDR3 consists of 15 residues. The CDR3 spells CASTNLGGSYNEQFF. CDR3 in DNA: TGTGCCAGTACTAATCTAGGGGGCTCCTACAATGAGCAGTTCTTC.

V gene TRBV27 combines with J gene TRBJ2-7; 7 bases map to TRBD1. V was pared by 5 bases and J by 2 bases, with 9 bases of the junction left unmatched. Germline-derived CDR1 and CDR2 are MNHEY and SMNVEV (reference sequence). The CDR3 covers 15 residues. The CDR3 sequence is CASSVQGTATYEQYF. CDR3 coding DNA: TGTGCCAGCAGTGTACAGGGGACCGCGACCTACGAGCAGTACTTC.

V usage is TRBV14 and J usage is TRBJ2-5; 11 positions match TRBD2. Germline-derived CDR1 and CDR2 are SGHDN and FVKESK. The CDR3 loop spans 18 amino acids. J was trimmed by 4 bases and V by 3 bases; bases with no gene match: 13. This CDR3 is CASSHTALAGGRRETQYF. The CDR3 bases are TGTGCCAGCAGCCACACAGCCCTAGCGGGAGGCAGGCGAGAGACCCAGTACTTC.

This chain uses TRBV28 with TRBJ1-2; D is ambiguous. The CDR3 contains 13 residues. V gave up 7 bases and J gave up 4 bases, with 13 bases separating them. Germline CDR1 and CDR2: MDHEN and SYDVKM. The CDR3 here is CASTAGLSYGYTF. CDR3 DNA sequence: TGTGCCAGCACGGCGGGCCTTTCCTATGGCTACACCTTC.

The genes are TRBV7-9 and TRBJ2-5; tentatively, D is TRBD1 (6 bases). Between the trimmed V and J ends, which lost 6 bases and 9 bases, there was a span of 20 bases. CDR3 size: 14 residues. The germline gives CDR1 SEHNR, CDR2 FQNEAQ (reference sequence). CDR3 bases: TGTGCCAGCAGACCAGGGGAGCTCCCTGCGGCCCAGTACTTC. It yields the protein CASRPGELPAAQYF.

The J gene is TRBJ1-1, the V gene TRBV2, with 7 bases fitting TRBD1. In germline, CDR1 is SNHLY, CDR2 FYNNEI. This CDR3 spans 13 amino acids. J was trimmed by 3 bases and V by 9 bases; bases with no gene match: 7. The CDR3 reads CASEGALDTEAFF. The CDR3 DNA reads TGTGCCAGTGAGGGGGCTCTGGACACTGAAGCTTTCTTT.

The chain links TRBV11-2 to TRBJ2-1; D is ambiguous. V was cut by 5 bases and J by 0 bases, with 8 bases left in between. The V gene's germline CDR1 is SGHAT and CDR2 FQNNGV. The CDR3 covers 14 residues. CDR3 DNA sequence: TGTGCCAGCAGCGTGACGGGCTCCTACAATGAGCAGTTCTTC. Its protein is CASSVTGSYNEQFF.

This sequence joins TRBV6-5 and TRBJ1-1; TRBD1 matches at 7 bases. This CDR3 is 13 amino acids long. CDR1 and CDR2 (germline): MNHEY, SVGAGI. After removal of 7 bases from V and 6 bases from J, the junction contained 8 bases not matched to a gene. CDR3 amino acids: CASTSGGMAEAFF. Here the CDR3 DNA reads TGTGCCAGCACCTCAGGGGGGATGGCTGAAGCTTTCTTT.

About this clone: The sample contains more than one DNA sequence encoding this CDR3. This chain connects TRBV7-9 to TRBJ1-1; D unresolved. Trimming cost V 5 bases and J 1 base, with 5 bases left between them. This CDR3 has 12 residues. Looked up from germline, CDR1 is SEHNR and CDR2 is FQNEAQ (reference sequence). In nucleotides, the CDR3 is TGTGCCAGCAGCCGCGGGAACACTGAAGCTTTCTTT. It is translated as CASSRGNTEAFF.

The chain recombines TRBV27 with TRBJ2-3; 9 bases fit TRBD1. The CDR3 totals 16 residues. CDR1 is MNHEY, CDR2 SMNVEV, per germline (reference sequence). V lost 6 bases, J lost 2 bases, and 9 bases stayed unmatched. CDR3 sequence: CASRLGDRASTDTQYF. The CDR3 nucleotides read TGTGCCAGCAGACTAGGGGACAGGGCCTCCACAGATACGCAGTATTTT.

Written as DNA, the CDR3 is TGTGCCAGCAGCTTGATTGATACAGGGGCGGAGACCCAGTACTTC. Translating gives CASSLIDTGAETQYF. This rearrangement joins TRBV5-4 to TRBJ2-5, with TRBD1 identical over 7 bases. The CDR3 has 15 amino acids. V lost 1 base, J lost 5 bases, and 8 bases stayed unmatched. CDR1 and CDR2 (germline): SGHNT, YYREEE (reference sequence).

This chain links TRBV12-5 with TRBJ1-5; weak D call: TRBD1 (5 bases). Germline CDR1 is LGHNT and CDR2 is FRNRAP. Between the trimmed V and J ends, which lost 6 bases and 2 bases, there was a span of 17 bases. This CDR3 spans 16 amino acids. CDR3 amino acids: CASGNQITTGNQPQHF. CDR3 nucleotide sequence: TGTGCTAGTGGAAACCAAATTACGACAGGCAATCAGCCCCAGCATTTT.

This clone was counted only a few times. The chain carries TRBV5-5 and TRBJ2-1; D is perhaps TRBD2 (6 bases). Germline V gene lookup returns CDR1 SGHKS and CDR2 YYEKEE (reference sequence). V was trimmed by 6 bases and J by 14 bases, leaving 21 bases between them. CDR3 length: 13 residues. The CDR3 spells CASTPHLGGKEFF. Here the CDR3 DNA reads TGTGCCAGCACCCCCCACCTGGGGGGAAAAGAGTTCTTC. Combining the CDR3 with reference TRBV5-5 and TRBJ2-1 gives the whole variable domain DAGVTQSPTHLIKTRGQQVTLRCSPISGHKSVSWYQQVLGQGPQFIFQYYEKEERGRGNFPDRFSARQFPNYSSELNVNALLLGDSALYLCASTPHLGGKEFFGPGTRLTVL.

V and J are TRBV6-5 and TRBJ1-2, with unresolved D. V lost 0 bases to trimming and J lost 8 bases, with 13 bases between them. This CDR3 contains 14 residues. The V gene's germline CDR1 is MNHEY and CDR2 SVGAGI. CDR3 protein: CASSYSKEFWGYTF. CDR3 sequence (DNA): TGTGCCAGCAGTTACTCGAAGGAGTTTTGGGGCTACACCTTC.

The V and J genes are TRBV5-1 and TRBJ2-5; unclear D gene. The germline V gene has CDR1 SGHRS and CDR2 YFSETQ. The V and J ends lost 10 bases and 2 bases respectively, with 9 bases between them. This CDR3 spans 11 amino acids. The CDR3 sequence is CASSFQETQYF. The DNA of the CDR3 is TGCGCCTCCTCCTTTCAAGAGACCCAGTACTTC.

The chain recombines TRBV7-9 with TRBJ2-7; D call uncertain. Trimming removed 1 base at V and 6 bases at J, with 7 bases between. The V gene's germline CDR1 is SEHNR and CDR2 FQNEAQ (reference sequence). CDR3 length: 12 residues. CDR3 nucleotides: TGTGCCAGCAGCTTAGTTTCGTCCGAGCAGTACTTC. Encoded protein: CASSLVSSEQYF.

This clone was counted between two and nine times. The J gene is TRBJ2-1, the V gene TRBV6-5, with D perhaps matching TRBD2 (5 bases). This CDR3 region has 15 residues. V lost 6 bases and J lost 0, with 12 bases in between. Germline values: CDR1 MNHEY, CDR2 SVGAGI. The CDR3 DNA is TGTGCCAGCAGAGTGGACTGGTTCTCCTACAATGAGCAGTTCTTC. Protein product: CASRVDWFSYNEQFF.

The V and J genes are TRBV24-1 and TRBJ2-2; 7 positions match TRBD1. V lost 7 bases, J lost 5 bases, and 6 bases stayed unmatched. The CDR3 loop spans 14 amino acids. Germline assignment: CDR1 KGHDR and CDR2 SFDVKD. The CDR3 coding sequence is TGTGCCACCAGCGACAGGGTAAAGACCGGGGAGCTGTTTTTT. Translation gives CATSDRVKTGELFF.

The chain couples TRBV27 to TRBJ1-1, with 10 nucleotides matching TRBD1. V was clipped by 4 bases and J by 5 bases; unmatched bases: 4. This CDR3 has 14 amino acids. From germline, CDR1 is MNHEY and CDR2 SMNVEV (reference sequence). The CDR3 here is CASSYGTGVTEAFF. CDR3 in DNA: TGTGCCAGCAGTTACGGGACAGGGGTAACTGAAGCTTTCTTT.

The chain combines TRBV2 with TRBJ1-2; unclear D gene. Germline CDR1 and CDR2: SNHLY and FYNNEI. This CDR3 has 13 amino acids. Trimming pared 6 bases from V and 4 bases from J, leaving 12 bases between. The CDR3 reads CASSLGTGYGYTF. Here the CDR3 DNA reads TGTGCCAGCAGCCTCGGAACGGGCTATGGCTACACCTTC.

The chain employs TRBV11-3 and TRBJ2-2, with TRBD2 as a possible D gene (6 bases). CDR3 length: 16 residues. The germline gives CDR1 SGHNT, CDR2 YENEEA. The V and J ends lost 5 bases and 4 bases respectively, with 17 bases between them. The CDR3 reads CASSRTGTPFTGELFF. In nucleotides, the CDR3 is TGTGCCAGCAGCCGGACCGGGACTCCATTCACCGGGGAGCTGTTTTTT.

The chain employs TRBV9 and TRBJ1-6; a possible D gene is TRBD1 (6 bases). The CDR3 is 14 residues long. Germline V gene data show CDR1 as SGDLS and CDR2 as YYNGEE. V was cut by 3 bases and J by 7 bases, with 11 bases left in between. The CDR3 spells CASSGQVDNSPLHF. The DNA of the CDR3 is TGTGCCAGCAGCGGACAGGTGGACAATTCACCCCTCCACTTT.

The chain combines TRBV9 with TRBJ2-3; D is unclear. Trimming removed 2 bases at V and 5 bases at J, with 6 bases between. The CDR3 sequence is 12 residues long. The germline V gene has CDR1 SGDLS and CDR2 YYNGEE. In DNA form, the CDR3 reads TGTGCCAGCAGCGTCAGTCAAGATACGCAGTATTTT. Residues: CASSVSQDTQYF.

The J gene is TRBJ1-1, the V gene TRBV28; 10 bases map to TRBD1. V lost 7 bases to trimming and J lost 10 bases; unmatched junction nucleotides: 12. Germline V gene lookup returns CDR1 MDHEN and CDR2 SYDVKM. The CDR3 length is 14 residues. CDR3: CASTIGTGEMVAFF. For the CDR3, the DNA is TGTGCCAGCACTATCGGGACAGGGGAGATGGTAGCTTTCTTT.

The CDR3 region is CASRGNGGTEAFF. The CDR3 bases are TGTGCCAGCAGAGGCAACGGGGGCACTGAAGCTTTCTTT. This sequence joins TRBV2 and TRBJ1-1, with D tentatively TRBD1 (5 bases). CDR3 length: 13 residues. V was shortened by 6 bases and J by 4 bases, with 12 bases between the two germline ends. Germline lookup yields CDR1 SNHLY and CDR2 FYNNEI. Looking up the rest from reference TRBV2 and TRBJ1-1 gives the full variable domain: EPEVTQTPSHQVTQMGQEVILRCVPISNHLYFYWYRQILGQKVEFLVSFYNNEISEKSEIFDDQFSVERPDGSNFTLKIRSTKLEDSAMYFCASRGNGGTEAFFGQGTRLTVV.

The genes are TRBV9 and TRBJ1-2, with 10 bases lining up with TRBD1. This CDR3 comprises 15 residues. The ends lost 4 bases at V and 6 bases at J; junction bases unmatched: 9. Germline V CDR1 and CDR2: SGDLS, YYNGEE. The CDR3: CASSPPGTGADGYTF. Written as DNA, the CDR3 is TGTGCCAGCAGCCCCCCCGGGACAGGGGCGGATGGCTACACCTTC.